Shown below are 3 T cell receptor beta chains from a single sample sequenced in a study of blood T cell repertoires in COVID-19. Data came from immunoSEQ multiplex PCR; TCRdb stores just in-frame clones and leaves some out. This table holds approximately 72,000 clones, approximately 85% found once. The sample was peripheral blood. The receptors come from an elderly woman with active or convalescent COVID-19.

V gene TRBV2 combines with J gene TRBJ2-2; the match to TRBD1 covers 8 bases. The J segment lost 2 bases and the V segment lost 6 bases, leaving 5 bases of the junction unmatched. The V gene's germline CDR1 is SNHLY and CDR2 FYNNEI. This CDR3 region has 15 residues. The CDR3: CASRAGGRNTGELFF. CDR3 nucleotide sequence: TGTGCCAGCAGGGCAGGGGGCCGTAACACCGGGGAGCTGTTTTTT.

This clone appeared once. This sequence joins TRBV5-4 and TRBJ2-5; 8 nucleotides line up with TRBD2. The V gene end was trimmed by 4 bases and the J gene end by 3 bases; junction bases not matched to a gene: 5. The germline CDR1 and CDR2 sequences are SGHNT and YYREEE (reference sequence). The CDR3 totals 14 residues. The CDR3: CASSDTAGEETQYF. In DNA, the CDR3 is TGTGCCAGCAGCGACACAGCGGGGGAAGAGACCCAGTACTTC.

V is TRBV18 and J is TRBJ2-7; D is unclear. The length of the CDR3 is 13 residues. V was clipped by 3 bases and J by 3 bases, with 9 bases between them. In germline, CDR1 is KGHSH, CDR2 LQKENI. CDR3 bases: TGTGCCAGCTCACCCAAGACTGGCTACGAGCAGTACTTC. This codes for CASSPKTGYEQYF. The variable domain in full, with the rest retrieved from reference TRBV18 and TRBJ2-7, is NAGVMQNPRHLVRRRGQEARLRCSPMKGHSHVYWYRQLPEEGLKFMVYLQKENIIDESGMPKERFSAEFPKEGPSILRIQQVVRGDSAAYFCASSPKTGYEQYFGPGTRLTVT.